This T cell receptor beta chain was sequenced in a study of T cells in Graves' hyperthyroidism and ophthalmopathy. Broader study findings: A model built on 13 V-J features separated ophthalmopathy from stable hyperthyroidism.

This CDR3 contains 16 residues. Germline V CDR1 and CDR2: SGDLS, YYNGEE. V gave up 3 bases and J gave up 10 bases, with 20 bases separating them. Authors of the study amplified TCR beta CDR3 regions from RNA transcripts. The HTBI primer set drove a first-round RT-PCR of the TCR CDR3. From the multiplex PCR reads, TCRdb called clonotypes with MiXCR, one entry per CDR3 protein. The sample carries hundreds of thousands of distinct CDR3 sequences, roughly 20% recorded once. This clonotype has ten or more counts. Antigen unknown. Material: blood. The chain carries TRBV9 and TRBJ1-6; unclear D gene. The clonotype originates from a man aged 25 to 40 with Graves' ophthalmopathy. DNA for the CDR3: TGTGCCAGCAGCGCCCGACCCAGAGTTGAAGAATCACCCCTCCACTTT. Translated: CASSARPRVEESPLHF.